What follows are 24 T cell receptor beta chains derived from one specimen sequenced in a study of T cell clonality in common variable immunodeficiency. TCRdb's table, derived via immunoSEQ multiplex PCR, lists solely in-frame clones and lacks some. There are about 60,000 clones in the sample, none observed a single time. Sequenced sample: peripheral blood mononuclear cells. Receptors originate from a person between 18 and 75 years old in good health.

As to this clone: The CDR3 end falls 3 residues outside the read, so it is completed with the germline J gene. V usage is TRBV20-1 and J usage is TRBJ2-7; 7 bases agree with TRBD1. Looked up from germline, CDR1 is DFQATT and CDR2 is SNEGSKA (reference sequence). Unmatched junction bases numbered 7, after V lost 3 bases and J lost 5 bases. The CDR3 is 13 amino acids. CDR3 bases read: TGCAGTGCTAGTGGGGACAGAGCCCACGAG. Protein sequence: CSASGDRAHE. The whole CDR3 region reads CSASGDRAHEQYF.

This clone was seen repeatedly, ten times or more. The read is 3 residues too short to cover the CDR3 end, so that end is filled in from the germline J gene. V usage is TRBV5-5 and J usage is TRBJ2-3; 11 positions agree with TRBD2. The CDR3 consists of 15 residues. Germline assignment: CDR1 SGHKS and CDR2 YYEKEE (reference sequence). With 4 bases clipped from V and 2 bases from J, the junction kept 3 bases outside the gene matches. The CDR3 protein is CASSGTSGHTDTQYF. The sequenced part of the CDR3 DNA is TGTGCCAGCAGCGGGACTAGCGGCCACACAGATACG.

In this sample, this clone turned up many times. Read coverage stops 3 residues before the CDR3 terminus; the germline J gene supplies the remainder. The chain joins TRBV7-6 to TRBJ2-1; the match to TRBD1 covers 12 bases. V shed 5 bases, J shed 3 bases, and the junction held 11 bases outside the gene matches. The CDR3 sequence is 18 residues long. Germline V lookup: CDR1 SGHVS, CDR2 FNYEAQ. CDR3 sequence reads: CASSHGLGQGADYNEQFF. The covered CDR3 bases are TGTGCCAGCAGCCACGGCTTGGGACAGGGGGCAGACTACAATGAG.

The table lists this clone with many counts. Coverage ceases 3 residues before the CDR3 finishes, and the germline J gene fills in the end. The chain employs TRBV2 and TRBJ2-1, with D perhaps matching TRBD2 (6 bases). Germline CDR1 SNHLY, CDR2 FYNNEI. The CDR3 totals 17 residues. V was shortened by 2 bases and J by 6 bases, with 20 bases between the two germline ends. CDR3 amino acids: CASSEQGGGTWINEQFF. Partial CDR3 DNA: TGTGCCAGCAGTGAACAGGGTGGGGGGACTTGGATCAATGAG.

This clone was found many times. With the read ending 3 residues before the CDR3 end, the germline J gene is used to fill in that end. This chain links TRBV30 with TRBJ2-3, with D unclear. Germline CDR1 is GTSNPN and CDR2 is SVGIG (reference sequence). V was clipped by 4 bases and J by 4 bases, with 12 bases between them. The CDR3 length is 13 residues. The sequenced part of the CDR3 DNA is TGTGCCTGGACGCGAGCTGCGTCAGATACG. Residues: CAWTRAASDT. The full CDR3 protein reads CAWTRAASDTQYF.

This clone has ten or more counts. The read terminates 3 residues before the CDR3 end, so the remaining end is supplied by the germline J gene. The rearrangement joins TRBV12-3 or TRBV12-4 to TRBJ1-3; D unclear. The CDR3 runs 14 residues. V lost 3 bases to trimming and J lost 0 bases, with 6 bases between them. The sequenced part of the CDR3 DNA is TGTGCCAGCAGTTTTCGGTTCTCTGGAAACACC. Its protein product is CASSFRFSGNT. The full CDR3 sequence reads CASSFRFSGNTIYF.

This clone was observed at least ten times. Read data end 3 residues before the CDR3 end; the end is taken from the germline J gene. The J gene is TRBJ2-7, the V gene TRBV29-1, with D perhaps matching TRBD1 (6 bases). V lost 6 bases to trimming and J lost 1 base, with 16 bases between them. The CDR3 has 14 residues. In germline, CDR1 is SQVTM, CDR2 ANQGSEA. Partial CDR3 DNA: TGCAGCGTCGAGGTGGGGGCGCTTTCCTACGAG. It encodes CSVEVGALSYE. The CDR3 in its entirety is CSVEVGALSYEQYF.

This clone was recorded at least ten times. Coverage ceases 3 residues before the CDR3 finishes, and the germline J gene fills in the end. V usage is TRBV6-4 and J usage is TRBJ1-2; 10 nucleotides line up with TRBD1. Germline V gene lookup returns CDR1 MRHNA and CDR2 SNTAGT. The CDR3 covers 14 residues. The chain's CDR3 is CASTSGTGASGYTF. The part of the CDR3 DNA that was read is TGTGCCAGCACCTCCGGGACAGGGGCGTCCGGC.

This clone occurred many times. Partial CDR3 DNA: TGTGCCAGCAGTGAAGCGGTGCGGGGGACTAATGAAAAA. It encodes CASSEAVRGTNEK. The whole CDR3 sequence reads CASSEAVRGTNEKLFF. This chain joins TRBV6-1 and TRBJ1-4; D is perhaps TRBD1 (5 bases). The CDR3 end is not reached by the read, which stops 3 residues before it; the germline J gene fills it in. Per the germline V gene, CDR1 is MNHNS and CDR2 is SASEGT. Between the trimmed V and J ends, which lost 0 bases and 2 bases, there was a span of 10 bases. There are 16 residues in the CDR3.

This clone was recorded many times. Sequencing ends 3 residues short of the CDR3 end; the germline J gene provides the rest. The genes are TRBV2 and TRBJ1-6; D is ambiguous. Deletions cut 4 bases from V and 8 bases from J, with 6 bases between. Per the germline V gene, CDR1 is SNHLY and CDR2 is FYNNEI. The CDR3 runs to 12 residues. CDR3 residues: CASSVPYSPLHF. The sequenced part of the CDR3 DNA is TGTGCCAGCAGTGTCCCGTATTCACCC.

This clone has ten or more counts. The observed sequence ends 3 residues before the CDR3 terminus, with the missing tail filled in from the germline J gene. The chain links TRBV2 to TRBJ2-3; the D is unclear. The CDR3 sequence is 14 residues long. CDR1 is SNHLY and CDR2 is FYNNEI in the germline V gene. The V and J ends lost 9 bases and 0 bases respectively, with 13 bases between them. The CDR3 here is CASARIQSTDTQYF. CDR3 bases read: TGTGCCAGTGCCAGAATTCAAAGCACAGATACG.

The DNA read from the CDR3 is TGCAGTGCCTGGGACACAACCTACGAG. Residues: CSAWDTTYE. Given in full, the CDR3 is CSAWDTTYEQYF. This chain links TRBV20-1 with TRBJ2-7; D is possibly TRBD1 (6 bases). The read comes to an end 3 residues before the CDR3 does, leaving the germline J gene to fill in the end. Trimming removed 6 bases from V and 2 bases from J, with 11 bases in between. The CDR3 loop spans 12 amino acids. Germline-derived CDR1 and CDR2 are DFQATT and SNEGSKA (reference sequence).

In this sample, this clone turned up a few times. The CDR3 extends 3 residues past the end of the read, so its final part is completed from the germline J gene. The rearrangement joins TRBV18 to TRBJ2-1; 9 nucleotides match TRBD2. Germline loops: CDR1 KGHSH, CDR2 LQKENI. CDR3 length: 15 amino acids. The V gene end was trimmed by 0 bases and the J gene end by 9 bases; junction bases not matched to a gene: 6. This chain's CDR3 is CASSPPRGGPPEQFF. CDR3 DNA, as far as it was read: TGTGCCAGCTCACCACCGCGGGGGGGGCCACCTGAG.

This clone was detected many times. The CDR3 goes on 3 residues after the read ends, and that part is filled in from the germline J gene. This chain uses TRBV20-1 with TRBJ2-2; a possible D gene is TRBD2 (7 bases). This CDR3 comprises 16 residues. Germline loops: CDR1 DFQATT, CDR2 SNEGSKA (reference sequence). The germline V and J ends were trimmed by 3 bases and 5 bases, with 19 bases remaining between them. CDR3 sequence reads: CSASPLGGGATGELFF. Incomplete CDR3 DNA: TGCAGTGCTAGTCCTTTAGGAGGGGGGGCAACCGGGGAG.

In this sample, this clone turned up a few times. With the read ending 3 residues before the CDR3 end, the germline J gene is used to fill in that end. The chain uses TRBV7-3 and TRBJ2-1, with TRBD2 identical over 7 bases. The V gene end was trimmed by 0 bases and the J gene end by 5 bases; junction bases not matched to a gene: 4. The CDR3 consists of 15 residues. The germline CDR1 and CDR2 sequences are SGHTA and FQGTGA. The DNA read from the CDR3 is TGTGCCAGCAGCTTAACGCGGGAGCCCCACAATGAG. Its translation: CASSLTREPHNE. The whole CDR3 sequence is CASSLTREPHNEQFF.

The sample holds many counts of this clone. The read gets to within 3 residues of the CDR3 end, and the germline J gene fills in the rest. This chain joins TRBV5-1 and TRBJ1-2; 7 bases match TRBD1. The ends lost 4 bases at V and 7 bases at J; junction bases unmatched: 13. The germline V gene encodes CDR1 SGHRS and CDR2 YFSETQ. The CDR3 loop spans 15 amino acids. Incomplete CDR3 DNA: TGCGCCAGCAGCATGGCAGGGGGGTCTTCGGTTGGC. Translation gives CASSMAGGSSVG. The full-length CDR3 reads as CASSMAGGSSVGYTF.

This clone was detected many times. The CDR3 DNA, read in part, is TGTGCCAGCAGCCCAAGGACTAGCGGGGCAATTATCGGGGAG. Translating it yields CASSPRTSGAIIGE. The whole CDR3 sequence reads CASSPRTSGAIIGELFF. This chain uses TRBV4-2 with TRBJ2-2; TRBD2 matches 12 bases. The read falls 3 residues short of the CDR3 end, and the missing part is taken from the germline J gene. V was pared by 4 bases and J by 7 bases, with 10 bases of the junction left unmatched. The germline gives CDR1 LGHNA, CDR2 YNFKEQ. The CDR3 has 17 amino acids.

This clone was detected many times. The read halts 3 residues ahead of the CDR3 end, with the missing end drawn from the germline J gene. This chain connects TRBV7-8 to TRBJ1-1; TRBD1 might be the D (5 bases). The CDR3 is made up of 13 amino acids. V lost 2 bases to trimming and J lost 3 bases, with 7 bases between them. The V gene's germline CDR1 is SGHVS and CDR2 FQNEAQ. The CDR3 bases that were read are TGTGCCAGCAGCTTACGGGGGGACACTGAA. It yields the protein CASSLRGDTE. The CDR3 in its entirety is CASSLRGDTEAFF.

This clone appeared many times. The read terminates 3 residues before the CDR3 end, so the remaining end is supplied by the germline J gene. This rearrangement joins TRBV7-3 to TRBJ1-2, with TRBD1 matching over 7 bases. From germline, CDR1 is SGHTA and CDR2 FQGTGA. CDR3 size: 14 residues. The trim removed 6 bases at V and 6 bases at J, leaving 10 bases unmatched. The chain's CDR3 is CASSSGGTADGYTF. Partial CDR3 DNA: TGTGCCAGCAGTTCGGGGGGGACAGCCGATGGC.

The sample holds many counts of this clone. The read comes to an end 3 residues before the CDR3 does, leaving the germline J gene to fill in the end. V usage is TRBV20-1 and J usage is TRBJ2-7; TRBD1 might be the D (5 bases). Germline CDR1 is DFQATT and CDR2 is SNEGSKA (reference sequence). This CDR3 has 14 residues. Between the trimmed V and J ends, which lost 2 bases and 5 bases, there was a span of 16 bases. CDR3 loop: CSARSRTPSDEQYF. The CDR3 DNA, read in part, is TGCAGTGCTAGATCCAGGACACCAAGTGACGAG.

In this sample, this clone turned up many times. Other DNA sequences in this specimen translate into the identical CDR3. The CDR3 reads CAISGLAGDYEQYF. The DNA read from the CDR3 is TGTGCCATCAGTGGACTAGCTGGGGACTACGAG. V is TRBV10-3 and J is TRBJ2-7; the match to TRBD2 covers 7 bases. The DNA ends 3 residues before the CDR3 does, and the rest of the CDR3 is filled in from the germline J gene. Germline lookup yields CDR1 ENHRY and CDR2 SYGVKD. V lost 4 bases to trimming and J lost 3 bases; unmatched junction nucleotides: 6. The CDR3 is made up of 14 amino acids.

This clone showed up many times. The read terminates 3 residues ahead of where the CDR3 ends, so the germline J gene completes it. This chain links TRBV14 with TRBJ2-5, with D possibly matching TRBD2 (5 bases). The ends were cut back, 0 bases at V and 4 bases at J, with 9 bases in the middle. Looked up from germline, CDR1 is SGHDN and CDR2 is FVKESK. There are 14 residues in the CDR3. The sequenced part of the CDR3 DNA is TGTGCCAGCAGCCAAGACTCGGGGAGAGAGACC. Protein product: CASSQDSGRET. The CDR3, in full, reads CASSQDSGRETQYF.

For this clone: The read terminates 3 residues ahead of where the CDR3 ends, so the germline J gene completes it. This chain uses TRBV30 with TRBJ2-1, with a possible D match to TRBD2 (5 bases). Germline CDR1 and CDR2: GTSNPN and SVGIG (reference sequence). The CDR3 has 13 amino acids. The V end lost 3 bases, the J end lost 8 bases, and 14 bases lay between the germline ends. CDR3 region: CAWRRGRLDEQFF. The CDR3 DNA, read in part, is TGTGCCTGGAGGCGCGGGCGACTGGATGAG.

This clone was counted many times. The CDR3 loop is CASSLLAGGSSYNEQFF. The DNA read from the CDR3 is TGTGCCAGCAGCCTATTGGCGGGGGGGAGCTCCTACAATGAG. J is TRBJ2-1 and V is TRBV7-6; 9 bases map to TRBD2. The read terminates 3 residues before the CDR3 end, so the remaining end is supplied by the germline J gene. V lost 5 bases to trimming and J lost 0 bases; unmatched junction nucleotides: 8. The CDR3 consists of 17 residues. Germline-derived CDR1 and CDR2 are SGHVS and FNYEAQ.